These 31 T cell receptor beta chains were sequenced from one sample in a study of graft-versus-host responses after intestinal transplantation. Generated by immunoSEQ multiplex PCR, the TCRdb table keeps only in-frame clones and is missing some. The table includes 85,000 to 90,000 clones, roughly nine tenths detected once. These receptors have no known antigen. The starting material was unstimulated CD4+ T cells sorted from spleen or lymph node cells, obtained before intestinal transplant. Receptor source: a human donor who received an intestinal transplant.

The CDR3 sequence is CASSKQGLYEQYF. The CDR3, as DNA: TGTGCCAGCAGCAAACAGGGCCTCTACGAGCAGTACTTC. The rearrangement links TRBV9 to TRBJ2-7; tentatively, D is TRBD1 (6 bases). Deletions cut 4 bases from V and 3 bases from J, with 11 bases between. CDR1 is SGDLS, CDR2 YYNGEE, per germline. The CDR3 extends over 13 amino acids.

This chain uses TRBV9 with TRBJ2-5; D is possibly TRBD1 (5 bases). Between the trimmed V and J ends, which lost 4 bases and 2 bases, there was a span of 15 bases. Germline V gives CDR1 SGDLS, CDR2 YYNGEE. CDR3 size: 15 residues. The CDR3 protein is CASSPDLTVQETQYF. The CDR3 nucleotides are TGTGCCAGCAGCCCAGACCTGACAGTACAAGAGACCCAGTACTTC.

V and J are TRBV11-2 and TRBJ1-3; D gene ambiguous. Trimming cost V 1 base and J 0 bases, with 7 bases left between them. This CDR3 contains 15 residues. Germline lookup yields CDR1 SGHAT and CDR2 FQNNGV. The CDR3 nucleotides are TGTGCCAGCAGCTTAGGGTGGAGCTCTGGAAACACCATATATTTT. Its protein is CASSLGWSSGNTIYF.

This clone has more than one count but fewer than ten. Here the CDR3 reads CASSFGQGNYGYTF. The CDR3 DNA reads TGTGCCAGCAGTTTCGGGCAGGGGAACTATGGCTACACCTTC. The chain recombines TRBV6-5 with TRBJ1-2; D perhaps matches TRBD1 (6 bases). The CDR3 has 14 amino acids. The germline gives CDR1 MNHEY, CDR2 SVGAGI. V was shortened by 4 bases and J by 2 bases, with 11 bases between the two germline ends.

This clone appeared once. The gene calls are TRBV7-9 and TRBJ1-6, with D tentatively TRBD1 (5 bases). Germline V CDR1 and CDR2: SEHNR, FQNEAQ (reference sequence). The CDR3 loop spans 15 amino acids. Trimming removed 1 base from V and 6 bases from J, with 10 bases in between. The chain's CDR3 is CASSLVGRVNSPLHF. CDR3 DNA sequence: TGTGCCAGCAGCTTAGTAGGCAGGGTTAATTCACCCCTCCACTTT. The full variable domain, with the rest looked up from reference TRBV7-9 and TRBJ1-6, is DTGVSQNPRHKITKRGQNVTFRCDPISEHNRLYWYRQTLGQGPEFLTYFQNEAQLEKSRLLSDRFSAERPKGSFSTLEIQRTEQGDSAMYLCASSLVGRVNSPLHFGNGTRLTVT.

The V call is TRBV7-9, the J call TRBJ2-7; TRBD1 agrees at 9 bases. CDR1 and CDR2 from the germline V gene are SEHNR and FQNEAQ (reference sequence). The CDR3 runs to 14 residues. J was trimmed by 2 bases and V by 5 bases; bases with no gene match: 4. The DNA for the CDR3 is TGTGCCAGCAGCCCAGGGGACAGGGCCTACGAGCAGTACTTC. Protein sequence: CASSPGDRAYEQYF.

V is TRBV6-6 and J is TRBJ1-3; perhaps TRBD1 as D (5 bases). V lost 0 bases and J lost 8, with 11 bases in between. This CDR3 spans 14 amino acids. Germline assignment: CDR1 MNHNY and CDR2 SVGAGI (reference sequence). The CDR3 here is CASSYSRQIDTIYF. Written as DNA, the CDR3 is TGTGCCAGCAGTTACTCGAGACAGATCGACACCATATATTTT.

The genes are TRBV2 and TRBJ1-1; unclear D gene. Germline CDR1 reads SNHLY; CDR2 reads FYNNEI. V was cut by 7 bases and J by 0 bases, with 9 bases left in between. The CDR3 is 13 residues long. CDR3 sequence (DNA): TGTGCCAGCAACACGGGAATGAACACTGAAGCTTTCTTT. This encodes CASNTGMNTEAFF.

The chain uses TRBV7-9 and TRBJ1-6; 7 bases map to TRBD1. Germline CDR1 reads SEHNR; CDR2 reads FQNEAQ (reference sequence). The CDR3 sequence is 16 residues long. Trimming took 5 bases from V and 4 from J; bases not matched to a gene: 8. The CDR3 DNA reads as TGTGCCAGCAGCCGTCTTTTGGGACAGTATAATTCACCCCTCCACTTT. Protein sequence: CASSRLLGQYNSPLHF. The whole variable domain, filled in from reference TRBV7-9 and TRBJ1-6, reads DTGVSQNPRHKITKRGQNVTFRCDPISEHNRLYWYRQTLGQGPEFLTYFQNEAQLEKSRLLSDRFSAERPKGSFSTLEIQRTEQGDSAMYLCASSRLLGQYNSPLHFGNGTRLTVT.

This clone is a singleton in its sample. This chain joins TRBV4-1 and TRBJ1-6; 9 bases map to TRBD1. Losses at the gene ends were 2 bases for V and 10 bases for J; bases not matched to a gene: 9. The CDR3 runs to 16 residues. Germline loops: CDR1 MGHRA, CDR2 YSYEKL. The CDR3 nucleotides read TGCGCCAGCAGCCAATTCCGGGACAGGGAGCGGTCACCCCTCCACTTT. Translation: CASSQFRDRERSPLHF.

The V and J genes are TRBV6-5 and TRBJ2-3; TRBD1 might be the D (5 bases). CDR1 and CDR2 (germline): MNHEY, SVGAGI. The CDR3 contains 15 residues. Trimming pared 2 bases from V and 2 bases from J, leaving 11 bases between. The CDR3 reads CASSYRQGPTDTQYF. CDR3 sequence (DNA): TGTGCCAGCAGTTACCGGCAGGGTCCCACAGATACGCAGTATTTT.

The rearrangement links TRBV6-6 to TRBJ2-7, with unresolved D. The CDR3 contains 13 residues. With 0 bases removed from V and 4 bases from J, the gap between germline ends came to 7 bases. CDR1 and CDR2 (germline): MNHNY, SVGAGI (reference sequence). The CDR3 region is CASSYSAQYEQYF. The CDR3 DNA reads TGTGCCAGCAGTTACTCGGCTCAGTACGAGCAGTACTTC.

J is TRBJ2-1 and V is TRBV10-2; 13 nucleotides agree with TRBD2. This CDR3 has 16 amino acids. The V segment lost 10 bases and the J segment 2 bases; nucleotides outside the gene matches: 8. Germline V gene lookup returns CDR1 WSHSY and CDR2 SAAADI. This chain's CDR3 is CATRGLAGNPYNEQFF. The DNA for the CDR3 is TGCGCCACCAGGGGACTAGCGGGGAACCCCTACAATGAGCAGTTCTTC.

V is TRBV4-1 and J is TRBJ1-5, with D maybe TRBD1 (6 bases). Germline CDR1 MGHRA, CDR2 YSYEKL. The CDR3 spans 15 residues. Trimming left V 4 bases short and J 3 bases short, with 13 bases between. In DNA, the CDR3 is TGCGCCAGCAGCCGAACTACAGGGCCCAATCAGCCCCAGCATTTT. This sequence encodes CASSRTTGPNQPQHF.

The rearrangement uses TRBV7-2 and TRBJ2-3; no clear D. Germline V gene data show CDR1 as SGHTA and CDR2 as FQGNSA. Trimming left V 5 bases short and J 6 bases short, with 21 bases between. The CDR3 consists of 16 residues. Written as DNA, the CDR3 is TGTGCCAGCAGCCCGATTCGGTTTAAAACGAGGGATACGCAGTATTTT. Its protein product is CASSPIRFKTRDTQYF.

In its sample, this clone was seen a few times. This chain links TRBV6-1 with TRBJ1-5; D is unresolved. V was shortened by 7 bases and J by 4 bases, with 14 bases between the two germline ends. CDR1 is MNHNS and CDR2 is SASEGT in the germline V gene. This CDR3 is 14 amino acids long. The CDR3 DNA sequence: TGTGCCAGCACTCCTCAGGAGGCTAATCAGCCCCAGCATTTT. Amino acid sequence: CASTPQEANQPQHF.

This clone was counted only a few times. The V gene is TRBV6-1, the J gene TRBJ2-7; a possible D gene is TRBD1 (5 bases). Germline-derived CDR1 and CDR2 are MNHNS and SASEGT. With 1 base removed from V and 0 bases from J, the gap between germline ends came to 10 bases. The CDR3 extends over 15 amino acids. CDR3 in amino acids: CASSEGGTLSYEQYF. CDR3 nucleotide sequence: TGTGCCAGCAGTGAAGGGGGCACACTCTCCTACGAGCAGTACTTC.

The chain joins TRBV7-9 to TRBJ1-2, with D hard to call. The CDR3 totals 13 residues. From germline, CDR1 is SEHNR and CDR2 FQNEAQ (reference sequence). V lost 6 bases, J lost 3 bases, and 11 bases lay in between. For the CDR3, the DNA is TGTGCCAGCAGGCCCGGGGTTGACTATGGCTACACCTTC. Translation gives CASRPGVDYGYTF.

The chain carries TRBV19 and TRBJ1-6; the D gene is possibly TRBD1 (5 bases). CDR1 and CDR2 (germline): LNHDA, SQIVND (reference sequence). CDR3 size: 16 residues. V lost 4 bases, J lost 10 bases, and 20 bases lay in between. In DNA form, the CDR3 reads TGTGCCAGTAGTACGTCCGCCGTGGGGCAGCAGTCACCCCTCCACTTT. Amino acids: CASSTSAVGQQSPLHF.

A single count supports this clone. The chain recombines TRBV5-1 with TRBJ2-6, with D possibly TRBD1 on 6 matching bases. The V end was cut by 3 bases, the J end by 1 base, with 11 bases between. CDR1 and CDR2 from the germline V gene are SGHRS and YFSETQ. The CDR3 has 16 amino acids. CDR3 protein: CASSYNRDSGANVLTF. The CDR3 DNA reads as TGCGCCAGCAGCTATAACAGGGATTCTGGGGCCAACGTCCTGACTTTC.

This sequence joins TRBV19 and TRBJ1-5, with D uncertain. Germline V gives CDR1 LNHDA, CDR2 SQIVND (reference sequence). V was trimmed by 5 bases and J by 0 bases, leaving 17 bases between them. The CDR3 consists of 17 residues. CDR3 protein: CASSFQVWPDSNQPQHF. The CDR3 nucleotides are TGTGCCAGTAGTTTCCAGGTTTGGCCGGATAGCAATCAGCCCCAGCATTTT.

This clone was detected a few times. J is TRBJ2-3 and V is TRBV4-1, with 12 bases aligning to TRBD2. The V gene end was trimmed by 5 bases and the J gene end by 2 bases; junction bases not matched to a gene: 5. Germline values: CDR1 MGHRA, CDR2 YSYEKL. The CDR3 length is 16 residues. Here the CDR3 reads CASSVRTSGDTDTQYF. The CDR3 nucleotides read TGCGCCAGCAGCGTCAGGACTAGCGGGGACACAGATACGCAGTATTTT.

The chain employs TRBV6-5 and TRBJ1-1; D unresolved. This CDR3 is built from 13 residues. V was trimmed by 3 bases and J by 1 base, leaving 6 bases between them. Germline-derived CDR1 and CDR2 are MNHEY and SVGAGI. The CDR3 nucleotides are TGTGCCAGCAGTTATAGAACGAACACTGAAGCTTTCTTT. Translation gives CASSYRTNTEAFF.

The V gene is TRBV7-3, the J gene TRBJ2-1; tentatively, D is TRBD2 (6 bases). The ends were cut back, 5 bases at V and 0 bases at J, with 14 bases in the middle. This CDR3 is 16 amino acids long. Germline CDR1 SGHTA, CDR2 FQGTGA. For the CDR3, the DNA is TGTGCCAGCAGCCGGTCGGGGGTGAGCTCCTACAATGAGCAGTTCTTC. This codes for CASSRSGVSSYNEQFF.

The rearrangement joins TRBV7-2 to TRBJ2-5; 8 bases match TRBD2. Germline V gives CDR1 SGHTA, CDR2 FQGNSA. The CDR3 is 16 residues long. V shed 5 bases and J 4 bases; nucleotides not matched to a gene: 12. This CDR3 reads CASSPPGGGPRETQYF. The CDR3 DNA reads as TGTGCCAGCAGCCCCCCCGGGGGGGGTCCCCGAGAGACCCAGTACTTC.

The table lists this clone with a count of one. This rearrangement joins TRBV5-4 to TRBJ1-2, with TRBD1 identical over 10 bases. Trimming removed 1 base from V and 7 bases from J; junction bases left unmatched: 7. The CDR3 has 15 residues. The V gene's germline CDR1 is SGHNT and CDR2 YYREEE (reference sequence). In DNA, the CDR3 is TGTGCCAGCAGCTTGAGACAGGGGGCGATGGGTGGCTACACCTTC. Amino acid sequence: CASSLRQGAMGGYTF.

This clone was counted once. V usage is TRBV4-1 and J usage is TRBJ2-1, with 8 bases matching TRBD2. J was trimmed by 8 bases and V by 1 base; bases with no gene match: 7. This CDR3 is built from 15 residues. CDR1 is MGHRA, CDR2 YSYEKL, per germline. The CDR3 DNA reads TGCGCCAGCAGCCAAGTCGGGACTAGTGGCGATGAGCAGTTCTTC. Encoded protein: CASSQVGTSGDEQFF.

The V gene is TRBV7-9, the J gene TRBJ2-1; weak D call: TRBD2 (6 bases). CDR3 length: 17 residues. The ends were cut back, 1 base at V and 0 bases at J, with 13 bases in the middle. The germline V gene has CDR1 SEHNR and CDR2 FQNEAQ (reference sequence). CDR3 coding DNA: TGTGCCAGCAGCTTAGGTGCCGGCGGGGACTCCTACAATGAGCAGTTCTTC. As protein: CASSLGAGGDSYNEQFF.

V usage is TRBV6-5 and J usage is TRBJ1-2; D is perhaps TRBD1 (5 bases). The CDR3 is made up of 14 amino acids. Germline V lookup: CDR1 MNHEY, CDR2 SVGAGI. V lost 0 bases and J 5 bases, leaving 10 bases between the germline ends. The CDR3 loop reads CASSYSQGNYGYTF. In nucleotides, the CDR3 is TGTGCCAGCAGTTACTCTCAGGGAAATTATGGCTACACCTTC.

J is TRBJ1-2 and V is TRBV7-9; 8 positions agree with TRBD1. There are 15 residues in the CDR3. Germline V gene data show CDR1 as SEHNR and CDR2 as FQNEAQ (reference sequence). With V trimmed by 4 bases and J by 5 bases, 9 bases remained unmatched. This chain's CDR3 is CASSSTGTGNYGYTF. Written as DNA, the CDR3 is TGTGCCAGCAGCTCGACCGGGACAGGCAATTATGGCTACACCTTC. The whole variable domain, filled in from reference TRBV7-9 and TRBJ1-2, reads DTGVSQNPRHKITKRGQNVTFRCDPISEHNRLYWYRQTLGQGPEFLTYFQNEAQLEKSRLLSDRFSAERPKGSFSTLEIQRTEQGDSAMYLCASSSTGTGNYGYTFGSGTRLTVV.

This clone appeared a few times. The V gene is TRBV2, the J gene TRBJ2-2; D might be TRBD2 (7 bases). Trimming shortened V by 8 bases and J by 4 bases, and 11 bases separated the two germline ends. From germline, CDR1 is SNHLY and CDR2 FYNNEI. CDR3 length: 13 residues. CDR3 DNA: TGTGCCAGCTTAGGGGGGGGCACCGGGGAGCTGTTTTTT. It encodes CASLGGGTGELFF.